This TCR beta chain was captured in a study of radiotherapy plus CTLA-4 blockade in lung cancer. The protocol was immunoSEQ multiplex PCR, while the TCRdb copy is restricted to in-frame clones and leaves out a portion. The data hold more than 90,000 clones, with just over 85% observed a single time. CTLA-4 blockade with ipilimumab, together with focal radiation, was given to patients with chemo-refractory metastatic non-small-cell lung cancer. The CDR3 is made up of 13 amino acids. CDR1 is SGHRS and CDR2 is YFSETQ in the germline V gene. V lost 2 bases, J lost 4 bases, and 7 bases lay in between. This clonotype originated in a human donor with non-small cell lung cancer that progressed on radiotherapy plus ipilimumab. This rearrangement joins TRBV5-1 to TRBJ1-5; D is unclear. Sequencing used peripheral blood, obtained from a patient treated with radiotherapy plus ipilimumab. The CDR3 bases are TGCGCCAGCAGCTTCTGGGGTAATCAGCCCCAGCATTTT. Protein: CASSFWGNQPQHF.